Shown below are 10 T cell receptor beta chains from a single sample sequenced in a study of T cell responses to AZD1222 COVID-19 vaccine. Some clones are missing from TCRdb's copy, which holds only in-frame ones; the method was immunoSEQ multiplex PCR. The table has 85,000 to 90,000 clones, approximately 90% seen once. The sample was peripheral blood, taken 28 days after the second AZD1222 dose. The receptors originated from an adult who received the AZD1222 COVID-19 vaccine.

In DNA, the CDR3 is TGCAGCGGCGGACAGGGGACCACCGGGGAGCTGTTTTTT. Translation gives CSGGQGTTGELFF. This chain links TRBV29-1 with TRBJ2-2; 9 positions match TRBD1. V lost 7 bases and J lost 4; bases outside the gene matches: 4. The CDR3 has 13 amino acids. From germline, CDR1 is SQVTM and CDR2 ANQGSEA.

V and J are TRBV10-3 and TRBJ2-7, with 8 bases aligning to TRBD1. The CDR3 has 12 residues. Trimming at V came to 6 bases and at J to 7 bases, leaving 5 bases not matched to a gene. Germline CDR1 ENHRY, CDR2 SYGVKD. The CDR3 DNA reads TGTGCCATCAGGGGACAGGTGGAAGAGCAGTACTTC. Protein: CAIRGQVEEQYF.

The V gene is TRBV28, the J gene TRBJ1-5; weak D call: TRBD1 (6 bases). CDR1 and CDR2 from the germline V gene are MDHEN and SYDVKM. CDR3 length: 14 amino acids. The V end was cut by 4 bases, the J end by 5 bases, with 12 bases between. CDR3 nucleotide sequence: TGTGCCAGCAGTTCCCGACAGGAATATCAGCCCCAGCATTTT. Protein: CASSSRQEYQPQHF.

The CDR3: CASSPSSLRTEAFF. In DNA, the CDR3 is TGTGCCAGCAGCCCCAGCTCTCTGAGGACTGAAGCTTTCTTT. The genes are TRBV9 and TRBJ1-1; D unresolved. Trimming removed 4 bases at V and 5 bases at J, with 15 bases between. Germline V lookup: CDR1 SGDLS, CDR2 YYNGEE. CDR3 length equals 14 residues.

The J gene is TRBJ2-1, the V gene TRBV2; possible D gene TRBD1, 5 bases. With 6 bases removed from V and 10 bases from J, the gap between germline ends came to 13 bases. The V gene's germline CDR1 is SNHLY and CDR2 FYNNEI. This CDR3 has 12 residues. This CDR3 reads CASRNQGKEQFF. CDR3 sequence (DNA): TGTGCCAGCAGGAACCAGGGAAAAGAGCAGTTCTTC.

The chain combines TRBV5-1 with TRBJ2-4; a weak D match, TRBD1 (5 bases). Trimming took off 0 bases at V and 3 bases at J, with 19 bases between the two ends. CDR1 and CDR2 from the germline V gene are SGHRS and YFSETQ. The length of the CDR3 is 18 residues. The CDR3 loop reads CASSLAGVEQVVKNIQYF. The CDR3 region has the DNA TGCGCCAGCAGCTTGGCCGGAGTGGAACAGGTTGTCAAAAACATTCAGTACTTC. Full variable domain (rest looked up from reference TRBV5-1 and TRBJ2-4): KAGVTQTPRYLIKTRGQQVTLSCSPISGHRSVSWYQQTPGQGLQFLFEYFSETQRNKGNFPGRFSGRQFSNSRSEMNVSTLELGDSALYLCASSLAGVEQVVKNIQYFGAGTRLSVL.

V and J are TRBV7-9 and TRBJ2-7; the D is unclear. Germline V gene sequence: CDR1 SEHNR, CDR2 FQNEAQ (reference sequence). The V end was cut by 5 bases, the J end by 3 bases, with 11 bases between. The CDR3 is 13 amino acids. CDR3 in DNA: TGTGCCAGCAGCCCCAGCGAAAACTACGAGCAGTACGTC. Translation: CASSPSENYEQYV.

V is TRBV19 and J is TRBJ2-7; D perhaps matches TRBD2 (5 bases). Germline CDR1 LNHDA, CDR2 SQIVND (reference sequence). The CDR3 has 12 amino acids. Trimming took off 6 bases at V and 2 bases at J, with 8 bases between the two ends. For the CDR3, the DNA is TGTGCCAGTAGCGGGGTTACCTACGAGCAGTACTTC. This encodes CASSGVTYEQYF.

The V gene is TRBV3-1 (or the pseudogene TRBV3-2), the J gene TRBJ1-1; no definite D call. The V gene lost 4 bases and the J gene lost 0 bases, with 18 bases spanning the gap. The length of the CDR3 is 17 residues. CDR1 and CDR2 (germline): LGHDT, YNNKEL (reference sequence). The CDR3 DNA sequence: TGTGCCAGCAGCCCACACCCTCCGACCCTGGTGAACACTGAAGCTTTCTTT. Protein sequence: CASSPHPPTLVNTEAFF.

This chain links TRBV19 with TRBJ2-7, with 9 bases matching TRBD1. Germline CDR1 LNHDA, CDR2 SQIVND (reference sequence). The CDR3 sequence is 14 residues long. V lost 5 bases and J lost 2; bases outside the gene matches: 4. In nucleotides, the CDR3 is TGTGCCAGTAGTTCGCGACAGGGGGCCTACGAGCAGTACTTC. This translates into CASSSRQGAYEQYF. The variable domain in full, completed from reference TRBV19 and TRBJ2-7, reads DGGITQSPKYLFRKEGQNVTLSCEQNLNHDAMYWYRQDPGQGLRLIYYSQIVNDFQKGDIAEGYSVSREKKESFPLTVTSAQKNPTAFYLCASSSRQGAYEQYFGPGTRLTVT.